This T cell receptor beta chain was documented in a study of lymphopenia after photon versus proton radiotherapy. Data came from immunoSEQ multiplex PCR; TCRdb stores just in-frame clones and leaves some out. The table has around 66,000 clones, around 85% seen once; the top ten hold about 2%. This CDR3 has 13 amino acids. V lost 7 bases, J lost 1 base, and 10 bases lay in between. Germline CDR1 is ENHRY and CDR2 is SYGVKD. The receptor comes from a man in his forties or fifties with gastric cancer. The rearrangement uses TRBV10-3 and TRBJ1-1, with D maybe TRBD1 (6 bases). The specimen was peripheral blood, collected from a patient treated with photon-based radiotherapy. In nucleotides, the CDR3 is TGTGCCATCAAAAGGGGGACGAACACTGAAGCTTTCTTT. It specifies CAIKRGTNTEAFF.